This entry concerns a single T cell receptor (beta chain). Its antigen is not known. A multiplex PCR was run with 60 Vbeta primers and 13 Jbeta primers. The table came from immunoSEQ multiplex PCR; TCRdb's copy has only in-frame clones and leaves some out. Here the sample spans approximately 70,000 clones, 70% to 80% being singletons. The data originate from a study of cytomegalovirus exposure and HLA in healthy donors. Study-wide results and caveats: In an earlier analysis, productive rearrangement rates for most beta V segments clustered near 87% or 30%. In vitro, three CMV-associated chains proved specific for CMV antigens. It was 160 or so TCR beta chains that were listed as cytomegalovirus-associated. More clonal expansion characterized HLA-associated TCR beta chains than equally common others in a later analysis.

After removal of 9 bases from V and 7 bases from J, the junction contained 13 bases not matched to a gene. The CDR3 consists of 14 residues. Germline V gene lookup returns CDR1 MDHEN and CDR2 SYDVKM. This receptor was identified in a man in his forties or fifties in good health and CMV-seronegative. The chain carries TRBV28 and TRBJ2-5; 8 nucleotides line up with TRBD1. Sequences were obtained from PBMCs. The CDR3 bases are TGTGCCAGTCTCTCGAGGGGACAGGCCGGGACCCAGTACTTC. Residues: CASLSRGQAGTQYF.